This passage covers 26 T cell receptor beta chains from one sample sequenced in a study of shared clonotypes between healthy human individuals. Measured with immunoSEQ multiplex PCR; TCRdb has only the in-frame clones, and not every one. Here the sample spans some 650,000 clones, more than 95% being singletons. The specimen was naive CD4+ T cells sorted from blood. The subset: CD45RA+ positively selected. Receptors were obtained from a woman aged 25 to 45 in good health.

The chain links TRBV27 to TRBJ1-5; D is perhaps TRBD1 (6 bases). Germline V gene data show CDR1 as MNHEY and CDR2 as SMNVEV (reference sequence). The CDR3 sequence is 16 residues long. Trimming took 5 bases from V and 5 from J, leaving 19 bases between them. Here the CDR3 DNA reads TGTGCCAGCAGTAGAGGACAGTTGGGGATGTATCAGCCCCAGCATTTT. Translation gives CASSRGQLGMYQPQHF.

The genes are TRBV27 and TRBJ2-5; TRBD2 aligns across 8 bases. V shed 5 bases and J 2 bases; nucleotides not matched to a gene: 13. The CDR3 sequence is 17 residues long. Germline values: CDR1 MNHEY, CDR2 SMNVEV (reference sequence). For the CDR3, the DNA is TGTGCCAGCAGTGCCCCAGCCGGAACTAGCGGACAAGAGACCCAGTACTTC. As protein: CASSAPAGTSGQETQYF.

The gene calls are TRBV28 and TRBJ2-2; no clear D. V lost 6 bases to trimming and J lost 6 bases, with 11 bases between them. CDR3 length equals 13 residues. Looked up from germline, CDR1 is MDHEN and CDR2 is SYDVKM. The CDR3 nucleotides are TGTGCCAGCAGCCAAAGGGCGCCCGGGGAGCTGTTTTTT. The encoded protein is CASSQRAPGELFF.

The chain links TRBV7-2 to TRBJ2-1; possible D gene TRBD2, 6 bases. The length of the CDR3 is 17 residues. Trimming left V 1 base short and J 6 bases short, with 19 bases between. The germline V gene has CDR1 SGHTA and CDR2 FQGNSA. This CDR3 reads CASSLEGGIPILNEQFF. In nucleotides, the CDR3 is TGTGCCAGCAGCTTAGAGGGAGGAATCCCGATTCTCAATGAGCAGTTCTTC.

This clone appeared a single time. The chain uses TRBV28 and TRBJ2-5; the D gene is possibly TRBD2 (5 bases). The CDR3 length is 14 residues. V lost 3 bases, J lost 5 bases, and 13 bases lay in between. CDR1 is MDHEN and CDR2 is SYDVKM in the germline V gene. This CDR3 reads CASSFVQRTETQYF. The DNA for the CDR3 is TGTGCCAGCAGTTTTGTTCAGAGGACTGAGACCCAGTACTTC.

A note on this clone: A junction end diverges from the germline sequence, so it may reflect a read error. The rearrangement links TRBV7-3 to TRBJ2-6; D perhaps matches TRBD1 (5 bases). The CDR3 is made up of 16 amino acids. CDR1 is SGHTA and CDR2 is FQGTGA in the germline V gene. The CDR3 DNA reads as TGTGCCAGCAGCATAACCTCAGGGTCTGGGGCCAACGTCCTGACTTTC. Its protein product is CASSITSGSGANVLTF.

Of note for this clone: The same CDR3 also results from other DNA sequences found in this sample. The chain is built from TRBV28 and TRBJ2-1; 7 positions agree with TRBD2. The CDR3 spans 15 residues. Trimming removed 3 bases from V and 7 bases from J; junction bases left unmatched: 9. The V gene's germline CDR1 is MDHEN and CDR2 SYDVKM. The chain's CDR3 is CASSFSGGSYNEQFF. For the CDR3, the DNA is TGTGCCAGCAGTTTTTCTGGCGGGAGTTATAATGAGCAGTTCTTC.

This chain links TRBV5-1 with TRBJ2-5, with 10 positions matching TRBD1. Matching the DNA end better, TRBJ2-7 makes the J call doubtful. The CDR3 covers 15 residues. Germline values: CDR1 SGHRS, CDR2 YFSETQ. CDR3 sequence: CASSPGTGVGYEQYF. CDR3 coding DNA: TGCGCCAGCAGCCCCGGGACAGGGGTTGGCTACGAGCAGTACTTC.

This clone was observed a handful of times. This rearrangement joins TRBV7-2 to TRBJ1-2; unclear D gene. Germline CDR1 SGHTA, CDR2 FQGNSA. V shed 2 bases and J shed 8 bases, with 9 bases lying between them. The CDR3 runs to 12 residues. CDR3 sequence reads: CASSLSGPGYTF. DNA of the CDR3: TGTGCCAGCAGCTTATCCGGTCCCGGCTACACCTTC.

The chain employs TRBV5-1 and TRBJ2-7; 9 bases line up with TRBD1. From germline, CDR1 is SGHRS and CDR2 YFSETQ. The length of the CDR3 is 14 residues. J was trimmed by 2 bases and V by 2 bases; bases with no gene match: 2. CDR3 sequence: CASSFGQGTYEQYF. The CDR3 nucleotides read TGCGCCAGCAGCTTTGGACAGGGGACCTACGAGCAGTACTTC.

The chain uses TRBV6-1 and TRBJ2-3; the match to TRBD1 covers 7 bases. Germline CDR1 and CDR2: MNHNS and SASEGT. Losses at the gene ends were 3 bases for V and 0 bases for J; bases not matched to a gene: 6. The CDR3 covers 16 residues. CDR3 sequence (DNA): TGTGCCAGCAGTGAGGGGACAGTTTCTAGCACAGATACGCAGTATTTT. Protein: CASSEGTVSSTDTQYF.

The DNA for the CDR3 is TGTGCCAGCAGTCTGGGGGGGCTTTACAATGAGCAGTTCTTC. Its protein is CASSLGGLYNEQFF. This chain uses TRBV28 with TRBJ2-1; D is perhaps TRBD2 (7 bases). The CDR3 has 14 amino acids. V lost 5 bases and J lost 4, with 12 bases in between. From germline, CDR1 is MDHEN and CDR2 SYDVKM.

This CDR3 reads CASSLAYGLGEKLFF. CDR3 DNA: TGTGCCAGCAGCTTGGCCTATGGGTTAGGTGAAAAACTGTTTTTT. This chain links TRBV5-5 with TRBJ1-4; D is unclear. Germline-derived CDR1 and CDR2 are SGHKS and YYEKEE (reference sequence). The CDR3 length is 15 residues. Trimming shortened V by 0 bases and J by 7 bases, and 13 bases separated the two germline ends.

V gene TRBV10-1 combines with J gene TRBJ1-1; D is possibly TRBD1 (6 bases). V lost 4 bases and J 4 bases, leaving 13 bases between the germline ends. CDR1 WNHNN and CDR2 SYGVQD come from the germline V gene (reference sequence). The CDR3 has 14 amino acids. For the CDR3, the DNA is TGCGCCAGCAGTGGCACAGGGATGGGCACTGAAGCTTTCTTT. It encodes CASSGTGMGTEAFF.

The chain employs TRBV7-9 and TRBJ1-1; 8 bases are shared with TRBD1. V was pared by 5 bases and J by 4 bases, with 9 bases of the junction left unmatched. The V gene's germline CDR1 is SEHNR and CDR2 FQNEAQ (reference sequence). The CDR3 spans 15 residues. CDR3 sequence: CASSPPGTGATEAFF. The CDR3, as DNA: TGTGCCAGCAGCCCCCCCGGGACAGGAGCCACTGAAGCTTTCTTT.

The V call is TRBV21-1, the J call TRBJ2-2; no check of the table's D call, TRBD2, against the DNA was made. TRBV21-1 is shown as a pseudogene. The CDR3 is 19 amino acids. In nucleotides, the CDR3 is TGTGCCAGCAGCAAAGAAGTGCTAGCGGGGTTCGCGAACACCGGGGAGCTGTTTTTT. This gives the protein CASSKEVLAGFANTGELFF.

The V and J genes are TRBV15 and TRBJ1-1; tentative D call: TRBD1 (5 bases). V was cut by 5 bases and J by 4 bases, with 23 bases left in between. The CDR3 length is 17 residues. Germline V lookup: CDR1 LNHNV, CDR2 YYDKDF (reference sequence). CDR3 nucleotides: TGTGCCACCAGCTCTGTTCAGGCGACAGTTGGAAGCACTGAAGCTTTCTTT. Translated, it gives CATSSVQATVGSTEAFF. Full variable domain (missing parts from reference TRBV15 and TRBJ1-1): DAMVIQNPRYQVTQFGKPVTLSCSQTLNHNVMYWYQQKSSQAPKLLFHYYDKDFNNEADTPDNFQSRRPNTSFCFLDIRSPGLGDTAMYLCATSSVQATVGSTEAFFGQGTRLTVV.

The genes are TRBV10-2 and TRBJ1-1; D is possibly TRBD1 (6 bases). This CDR3 is built from 15 residues. V was pared by 2 bases and J by 1 base, with 11 bases between. The V gene's germline CDR1 is WSHSY and CDR2 SAAADI. The CDR3 here is CASSERGGGNTEAFF. CDR3 bases: TGCGCCAGCAGTGAGAGGGGGGGCGGGAACACTGAAGCTTTCTTT.

The chain links TRBV19 to TRBJ2-2; unclear D gene. V was trimmed by 2 bases and J by 6 bases, leaving 19 bases between them. The CDR3 sequence is 17 residues long. Germline V gene sequence: CDR1 LNHDA, CDR2 SQIVND (reference sequence). CDR3 in DNA: TGTGCCAGTAGTATAAGACATTCCCCAAGAATCGCCGGGGAGCTGTTTTTT. It translates to CASSIRHSPRIAGELFF. The full variable domain, with the rest looked up from reference TRBV19 and TRBJ2-2, is DGGITQSPKYLFRKEGQNVTLSCEQNLNHDAMYWYRQDPGQGLRLIYYSQIVNDFQKGDIAEGYSVSREKKESFPLTVTSAQKNPTAFYLCASSIRHSPRIAGELFFGEGSRLTVL.

The CDR3 nucleotides read TGTGCCAGTTCCGACAGGCCCAACTATGGCTACACCTTC. Its translation is CASSDRPNYGYTF. The gene calls are TRBV19 and TRBJ1-2; weak D call: TRBD1 (6 bases). Per germline, CDR1 LNHDA and CDR2 SQIVND (reference sequence). V dropped 8 bases and J dropped 2 bases, with 12 bases sitting between them. This CDR3 contains 13 residues.

This chain uses TRBV30 with TRBJ2-1, with TRBD2 matching over 8 bases. The trim removed 3 bases at V and 4 bases at J, leaving 5 bases unmatched. This CDR3 region has 14 residues. Germline-derived CDR1 and CDR2 are GTSNPN and SVGIG (reference sequence). CDR3 in amino acids: CAWSSGRQYNEQFF. The CDR3 DNA sequence: TGTGCCTGGAGCAGCGGGAGACAGTACAATGAGCAGTTCTTC. Supplemented by reference TRBV30 and TRBJ2-1, the full variable domain reads SQTIHQWPATLVQPVGSPLSLECTVEGTSNPNLYWYRQAAGRGLQLLFYSVGIGQISSEVPQNLSASRPQDRQFILSSKKLLLSDSGFYLCAWSSGRQYNEQFFGPGTRLTVL.

The chain links TRBV19 to TRBJ1-5, with 7 bases that match TRBD1. V lost 5 bases, J lost 2 bases, and 6 bases stayed unmatched. The CDR3 runs 15 residues. CDR1 is LNHDA and CDR2 is SQIVND in the germline V gene (reference sequence). CDR3 in amino acids: CASSLGQSGNQPQHF. CDR3 DNA sequence: TGTGCCAGTAGTTTGGGACAGTCGGGCAATCAGCCCCAGCATTTT.

This chain uses TRBV6-1 with TRBJ1-5; D may be TRBD1 (5 bases). CDR1 and CDR2 (germline): MNHNS, SASEGT. The CDR3 spans 15 residues. V shed 5 bases and J shed 11 bases, with 22 bases lying between them. DNA of the CDR3: TGTGCCAGCAGTCCAGGCTGGGAGGGGAATTTGGCCCAGCATTTT. This gives the protein CASSPGWEGNLAQHF.

The chain recombines TRBV19 with TRBJ2-3; D is unresolved. This CDR3 is built from 14 residues. From germline, CDR1 is LNHDA and CDR2 SQIVND (reference sequence). Trimming pared 7 bases from V and 0 bases from J, leaving 11 bases between. This chain's CDR3 is CASTGESSTDTQYF. CDR3 coding DNA: TGTGCCAGTACGGGCGAATCTAGCACAGATACGCAGTATTTT.

This clone was found once. The chain has TRBV25-1 and TRBJ1-1; TRBD1 aligns across 7 bases. The ends lost 6 bases at V and 6 bases at J; junction bases unmatched: 10. CDR3 length: 14 amino acids. Germline V gene sequence: CDR1 MGHDK, CDR2 SYGVNS. As DNA, the CDR3 is TGTGCCAGCAGCCTCAGGGGGGGGGTCTCTGAAGCTTTCTTT. It specifies CASSLRGGVSEAFF.

A word on this clone: The same CDR3 is also encoded by other DNA sequences in this sample. This chain connects TRBV5-1 to TRBJ2-5, with D unresolved. Trimming stripped 3 bases from V and 5 bases from J, with 5 bases between. Germline loops: CDR1 SGHRS, CDR2 YFSETQ. This CDR3 has 11 amino acids. The CDR3 protein is CASSSRETQYF. DNA of the CDR3: TGCGCCAGCAGCTCTAGGGAGACCCAGTACTTC.